Listed here are 17 T cell receptor beta chains from one sample, sequenced in a study of glioma-infiltrating T cells after dendritic cell vaccination. TCRdb keeps only in-frame clones here, not all; method: immunoSEQ multiplex PCR. The table has 45,000 to 50,000 clones, over 75% seen once. The sample here was blood, taken before dendritic cell vaccination. The receptors here all came from a human donor with glioblastoma.

J is TRBJ2-7 and V is TRBV11-3; tentative D call: TRBD1 (6 bases). V lost 1 base and J 3 bases, leaving 13 bases between the germline ends. CDR1 and CDR2 from the germline V gene are SGHNT and YENEEA. This CDR3 comprises 15 residues. The CDR3 DNA is TGTGCCAGCAGCTTAGCAGGGACACCGATCTACGAGCAGTACTTC. It yields the protein CASSLAGTPIYEQYF.

This chain uses TRBV6-1 with TRBJ2-7; D perhaps matches TRBD2 (6 bases). Deletions cut 8 bases from V and 4 bases from J, with 15 bases between. Germline V gives CDR1 MNHNS, CDR2 SASEGT. CDR3 length: 13 residues. CDR3 sequence reads: CASSERAAYEQYF. The CDR3 coding sequence is TGTGCCAGCTCCGAGCGGGCTGCTTACGAGCAGTACTTC.

The chain links TRBV5-4 to TRBJ2-7; tentative D call: TRBD2 (5 bases). The germline CDR1 and CDR2 sequences are SGHNT and YYREEE (reference sequence). The V gene lost 0 bases and the J gene lost 2 bases, with 12 bases spanning the gap. This CDR3 region has 15 residues. CDR3 sequence: CASSLALAPTYEQYF. The CDR3, as DNA: TGTGCCAGCAGCTTGGCCCTAGCTCCGACCTACGAGCAGTACTTC.

There are a few counts of this clone. The rearrangement links TRBV10-2 to TRBJ1-1; no clear D gene. V was clipped by 0 bases and J by 3 bases, with 8 bases between them. The CDR3 length is 14 residues. The germline CDR1 and CDR2 sequences are WSHSY and SAAADI. The CDR3 sequence is CASSESTGYTEAFF. The CDR3 nucleotides read TGCGCCAGCAGTGAGTCGACGGGGTACACTGAAGCTTTCTTT.

The rearrangement uses TRBV29-1 and TRBJ2-1; D may be TRBD2 (7 bases). The V and J ends lost 5 bases and 2 bases respectively, with 13 bases between them. Germline CDR1 is SQVTM and CDR2 is ANQGSEA. This CDR3 is built from 14 residues. The CDR3 sequence: CSVLGGGAYNEQFF. DNA of the CDR3: TGCAGCGTTTTGGGAGGGGGGGCCTACAATGAGCAGTTCTTC.

As concerns this clone: The same CDR3 is also encoded by other DNA sequences in this sample. The rearrangement links TRBV10-3 to TRBJ1-2; 8 nucleotides line up with TRBD1. Germline-derived CDR1 and CDR2 are ENHRY and SYGVKD. The CDR3 covers 15 residues. Trimming at V came to 2 bases and at J to 7 bases, leaving 9 bases not matched to a gene. CDR3 region: CAISEGQGRGGGYTF. The CDR3 nucleotides are TGTGCCATCAGTGAGGGACAGGGTAGGGGAGGTGGCTACACCTTC.

The chain carries TRBV10-2 and TRBJ1-2; possible D gene TRBD1, 6 bases. The V gene's germline CDR1 is WSHSY and CDR2 SAAADI. V was cut by 0 bases and J by 7 bases, with 15 bases left in between. The CDR3 covers 15 residues. Here the CDR3 DNA reads TGCGCCAGCAGTGAGTCAACAGGGAGGGTGGCTGGCTACACCTTC. This gives the protein CASSESTGRVAGYTF.

This chain connects TRBV7-6 to TRBJ1-1, with 9 bases lining up with TRBD1. This CDR3 has 14 amino acids. From germline, CDR1 is SGHVS and CDR2 FNYEAQ. J was trimmed by 8 bases and V by 4 bases; bases with no gene match: 8. The CDR3 protein is CASSSQTGTGEAFF. The CDR3 nucleotides are TGTGCCAGCAGCTCGCAGACCGGGACAGGGGAAGCTTTCTTT.

The gene calls are TRBV11-3 and TRBJ2-7; TRBD2 aligns across 7 bases. The length of the CDR3 is 14 residues. Trimming took 5 bases from V and 2 from J; bases not matched to a gene: 6. The V gene's germline CDR1 is SGHNT and CDR2 YENEEA. CDR3: CASSPGGRPYEQYF. Written as DNA, the CDR3 is TGTGCCAGCAGCCCGGGCGGGAGACCCTACGAGCAGTACTTC.

The rearrangement links TRBV4-3 to TRBJ2-5, with TRBD2 identical over 11 bases. CDR1 is LGHNA and CDR2 is YSLEER in the germline V gene. The trim removed 0 bases at V and 1 base at J, leaving 4 bases unmatched. This CDR3 contains 17 residues. This CDR3 is CASSQDPSGGLQETQYF. The CDR3 DNA sequence: TGCGCCAGCAGCCAAGATCCTAGCGGGGGGCTCCAAGAGACCCAGTACTTC.

V is TRBV6-5 and J is TRBJ2-1, with 8 bases that match TRBD2. This CDR3 contains 13 residues. Germline trimming cut 4 bases from V and 9 bases from J; bases unmatched to any gene: 5. The germline V gene has CDR1 MNHEY and CDR2 SVGAGI. In DNA, the CDR3 is TGTGCCAGCAGTTTAAGCGGGAGTGCTGAGCAGTTCTTC. Translation: CASSLSGSAEQFF.

In this sample, this clone is medium-sized. J is TRBJ1-5 and V is TRBV5-4; 10 bases align to TRBD1. From germline, CDR1 is SGHNT and CDR2 YYREEE (reference sequence). Trimming cost V 5 bases and J 3 bases; bases outside gene matches: 5. The CDR3 has 15 amino acids. The CDR3 region is CASSSGTGANQPQHF. CDR3 sequence (DNA): TGTGCCAGCAGTTCCGGGACAGGGGCCAATCAGCCCCAGCATTTT.

The V gene is TRBV19, the J gene TRBJ1-2, with D possibly matching TRBD1 (6 bases). The V and J ends lost 9 bases and 6 bases respectively, with 17 bases between them. The CDR3 contains 13 residues. CDR1 is LNHDA and CDR2 is SQIVND in the germline V gene (reference sequence). CDR3 loop: CASRGDNINGYTF. For the CDR3, the DNA is TGTGCCAGCAGAGGGGACAATATAAATGGCTACACCTTC.

This chain joins TRBV15 and TRBJ2-1; 8 nucleotides line up with TRBD2. Germline V CDR1 and CDR2: LNHNV, YYDKDF (reference sequence). Trimming at V came to 2 bases and at J to 7 bases, leaving 7 bases not matched to a gene. This CDR3 is built from 15 residues. The CDR3 sequence is CATSRRGTSENEQFF. CDR3 sequence (DNA): TGTGCCACCAGCAGAAGGGGGACTAGTGAGAATGAGCAGTTCTTC.

This chain joins TRBV6-5 and TRBJ2-2; weak D call: TRBD1 (5 bases). The length of the CDR3 is 14 residues. V lost 6 bases, J lost 2 bases, and 10 bases lay in between. CDR1 and CDR2 (germline): MNHEY, SVGAGI. The CDR3 nucleotides read TGTGCCAGCAGCTCAGGACAAAACACCGGGGAGCTGTTTTTT. Its translation: CASSSGQNTGELFF.

J is TRBJ2-3 and V is TRBV4-1; 12 bases map to TRBD2. The germline gives CDR1 MGHRA, CDR2 YSYEKL. The CDR3 has 18 amino acids. V gave up 0 bases and J gave up 6 bases; unmatched junction bases: 10. CDR3 protein: CASSQDITSGGSWDTQYF. CDR3 coding DNA: TGCGCCAGCAGCCAAGATATCACTAGCGGGGGGTCCTGGGATACGCAGTATTTT.

The chain is built from TRBV18 and TRBJ1-2, with D possibly TRBD1 on 5 matching bases. Germline V gene sequence: CDR1 KGHSH, CDR2 LQKENI. V was cut by 3 bases and J by 6 bases, with 8 bases left in between. The CDR3 covers 12 residues. CDR3 in DNA: TGTGCCAGCTCACCCAGGGTTGATGGCTACACCTTC. Its translation: CASSPRVDGYTF.